This TCR beta chain was recorded in a study of beta chain features in type 1 diabetes. The wider study: Patient and healthy donor groups were alike in age, gender and cell yields.

This CDR3 has 15 amino acids. CDR1 is LNHNV and CDR2 is YYDKDF in the germline V gene (reference sequence). Study results and caveats: Lower insertion and higher deletion counts appeared at VDJ junctions in type 1 diabetes patients.

There are many counts of this clone. Its antigen is undetermined. The authors obtained over 98% purity in all sorted populations. Every bit of the isolated RNA underwent reverse transcription, so sequencing read expressed TCRB transcripts. Each sample of naive, central memory or regulatory T cells had, on average, about 3.6 million reads. Assay: immunoSEQ multiplex PCR; the TCRdb copy retains only in-frame clones and omits some. The table includes 130,000 to 150,000 clones, just over 9% detected once. This receptor was taken from a man between 18 and 29 years old in good health. V gene TRBV15 combines with J gene TRBJ1-5, with TRBD1 matching 10 bases. Sequenced sample: central memory CD4+ T cells from blood. The CDR3 DNA sequence: TGTGCTACACGGGACAGGGGAGATAGCAATCAGCCCCAGCATTTT. As protein: CATRDRGDSNQPQHF.